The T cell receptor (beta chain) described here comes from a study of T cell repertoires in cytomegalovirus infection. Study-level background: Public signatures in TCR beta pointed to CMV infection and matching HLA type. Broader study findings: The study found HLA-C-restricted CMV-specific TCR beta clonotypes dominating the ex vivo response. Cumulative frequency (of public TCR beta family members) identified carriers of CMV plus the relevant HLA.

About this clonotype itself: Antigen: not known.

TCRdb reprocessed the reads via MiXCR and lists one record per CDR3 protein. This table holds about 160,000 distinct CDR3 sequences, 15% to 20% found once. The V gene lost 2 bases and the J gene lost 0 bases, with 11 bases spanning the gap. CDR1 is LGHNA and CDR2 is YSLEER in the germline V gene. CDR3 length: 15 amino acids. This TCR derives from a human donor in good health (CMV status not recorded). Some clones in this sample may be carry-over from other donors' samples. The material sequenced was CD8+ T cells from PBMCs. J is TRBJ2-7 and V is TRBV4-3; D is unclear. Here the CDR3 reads CASSQITTGSYEQYF. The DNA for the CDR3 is TGCGCCAGCAGCCAAATAACTACCGGCTCCTACGAGCAGTACTTC.